This T cell receptor beta chain was sequenced in a study of blood T cells in healthy people across ages. The wider study: For every two T cells, template switching captured about one barcoded beta molecule.

Peripheral blood samples of about 10 milliliters were drawn from each donor. Regarding this clonotype: One end of the junction is discordant with germline, which a read error may explain.

Germline V gene sequence: CDR1 KGHDR, CDR2 SFDVKD. The CDR3 extends over 14 amino acids. It was with a sample-barcoded 5' primer and a J-beta primer mix that a second PCR of about 6 to 11 cycles was run. Tags on each cDNA molecule came from a template-switch adaptor with 12 random nucleotides. TCRdb analysed the 5' RACE reads with MiXCR anew, one entry per CDR3 protein. The sample consists of just under 900,000 distinct CDR3 sequences, around 30% of them appearing once. The clonotype was recovered from a woman at least 80 years old in good health. The chain uses TRBV24-1 and TRBJ2-1; TRBD2 agrees at 8 bases. The source material was blood. The CDR3 here is CAASTGTSTNEQFF. The CDR3 nucleotides are TGTGCCGCCAGCACCGGGACTAGTACCAACGAGCAGTTCTTC.